A single sample is the source of the 14 T cell receptor beta chains below, sequenced in a study of CD8 T cells in ankylosing spondylitis. In TCRdb, the 5' RACE reads were re-called with MiXCR into one record per CDR3 protein. The repertoire holds more than 150,000 distinct CDR3 sequences, over 10% seen once, with 11% in the top ten. The source material was blood, either unsorted or a sorted T cell fraction (not recorded which). Receptors were obtained from a female donor with ankylosing spondylitis or in good health (not recorded which).

This clonotype was detected only a few times. The J gene is TRBJ2-7, the V gene TRBV29-1; D is undetermined. This CDR3 has 12 amino acids. Germline loops: CDR1 SQVTM, CDR2 ANQGSEA. V lost 6 bases, J lost 3 bases, and 12 bases lay in between. The CDR3 here is CSVADLDYEQYF. The CDR3 region has the DNA TGCAGCGTCGCGGACCTGGACTACGAGCAGTACTTC.

This chain connects TRBV4-2 to TRBJ2-1; perhaps TRBD2 as D (5 bases). The CDR3 spans 13 residues. Trimming pared 4 bases from V and 8 bases from J, leaving 12 bases between. The germline gives CDR1 LGHNA, CDR2 YNFKEQ. This CDR3 reads CASSPGWRDEQFF. CDR3 nucleotide sequence: TGTGCCAGCAGCCCCGGATGGCGGGATGAGCAGTTCTTC.

The chain has TRBV11-2 and TRBJ2-7; D call uncertain. Looked up from germline, CDR1 is SGHAT and CDR2 is FQNNGV. V lost 5 bases and J lost 1, with 15 bases in between. The CDR3 runs 15 residues. The CDR3 DNA follows: TGTGCCAGCAGCCCCCCGACTGGAAGATCCTACGAGCAGTACTTC. It is translated as CASSPPTGRSYEQYF. Based on the CDR3 plus reference TRBV11-2 and TRBJ2-7, the full variable domain is EAGVAQSPRYKIIEKRQSVAFWCNPISGHATLYWYQQILGQGPKLLIQFQNNGVVDDSQLPKDRFSAERLKGVDSTLKIQPAKLEDSAVYLCASSPPTGRSYEQYFGPGTRLTVT.

Points on this clonotype: One end of the junction does not line up with germline, which may come from a read error. The chain recombines TRBV3-1 with TRBJ2-4; no firm D call. Germline values: CDR1 LGHDT, CDR2 YNNKEL (reference sequence). This CDR3 region has 14 residues. The CDR3 DNA is TGTGCCAGCAGACCTCGGGTGGGCAAAAACAGTCAGTACTTC. Translating it yields CASRPRVGKNSQYF.

Ten or more counts support this clonotype. The V and J genes are TRBV7-3 and TRBJ2-1; TRBD2 matches at 7 bases. The V gene end was trimmed by 0 bases and the J gene end by 4 bases; junction bases not matched to a gene: 6. This CDR3 is 16 amino acids long. The germline gives CDR1 SGHTA, CDR2 FQGTGA. CDR3 in DNA: TGTGCCAGCAGCTTAACCAGCGGGATGGGTTACAATGAGCAGTTCTTC. It is translated as CASSLTSGMGYNEQFF.

In its sample, this clonotype was seen many times. The chain carries TRBV5-1 and TRBJ2-5; D unclear. In germline, CDR1 is SGHRS, CDR2 YFSETQ. CDR3 length equals 17 residues. V was trimmed by 3 bases and J by 4 bases, leaving 22 bases between them. This chain's CDR3 is CASSSMPPGSRPETQYF. The DNA for the CDR3 is TGCGCCAGCAGCTCTATGCCCCCGGGCAGCCGGCCAGAGACCCAGTACTTC. Full variable domain (rest looked up from reference TRBV5-1 and TRBJ2-5): KAGVTQTPRYLIKTRGQQVTLSCSPISGHRSVSWYQQTPGQGLQFLFEYFSETQRNKGNFPGRFSGRQFSNSRSEMNVSTLELGDSALYLCASSSMPPGSRPETQYFGPGTRLLVL.

This clonotype came up a few times. The chain joins TRBV20-1 to TRBJ1-5; the D is unclear. This CDR3 spans 16 amino acids. Germline CDR1 and CDR2: DFQATT and SNEGSKA (reference sequence). V was trimmed by 6 bases and J by 3 bases, leaving 21 bases between them. Here the CDR3 reads CSALSYPGGDNQPQHF. CDR3 DNA: TGCAGTGCCCTGAGCTATCCAGGTGGTGACAATCAGCCCCAGCATTTT.

This clonotype turned up a few times. The V gene is TRBV19, the J gene TRBJ1-5; a possible D gene is TRBD1 (5 bases). This CDR3 is 14 amino acids long. V lost 7 bases and J 2 bases, leaving 12 bases between the germline ends. Looked up from germline, CDR1 is LNHDA and CDR2 is SQIVND (reference sequence). CDR3 in DNA: TGTGCCAGTATGGACACTTCGGGCAATCAGCCCCAGCATTTT. Translation gives CASMDTSGNQPQHF.

Comment on this clonotype: This sequence may be a read error, since a much larger clone differs from it by one base. The CDR3 loop is CARSPYTGVAEKLFF. The CDR3 DNA reads TGTGCCCGCAGCCCCTATACTGGGGTGGCGGAAAAACTGTTTTTT. V usage is TRBV7-2 and J usage is TRBJ1-4; D remains unclear. CDR3 size: 15 residues. Germline V gene lookup returns CDR1 SGHTA and CDR2 FQGNSA.

About this clonotype itself: A much larger clone differs by one base, so this may be a read error. V usage is TRBV12-3 or TRBV12-4 and J usage is TRBJ1-5; D unresolved. This CDR3 contains 16 residues. CDR3 amino acids: CASSSQATRTNQSQHF. The CDR3 bases are TGTGCCAGCAGTTCCCAGGCAACCAGGACCAATCAGTCCCAGCATTTT.

This clonotype was recorded at least ten times. V is TRBV27 and J is TRBJ2-1; D might be TRBD2 (6 bases). This CDR3 contains 14 residues. Germline V CDR1 and CDR2: MNHEY, SMNVEV (reference sequence). V lost 0 bases to trimming and J lost 4 bases, with 7 bases between them. The CDR3 DNA reads as TGTGCCAGCAGTTTATCGGGGGGTTACAATGAGCAGTTCTTC. This codes for CASSLSGGYNEQFF.

This clonotype was picked up many times. The chain combines TRBV18 with TRBJ1-4; D not resolved. Germline CDR1 reads KGHSH; CDR2 reads LQKENI. This CDR3 is built from 15 residues. V was shortened by 3 bases and J by 1 base, with 9 bases between the two germline ends. CDR3 bases: TGTGCCAGCTCACCCGGACTTGGAACTAATGAAAAACTGTTTTTT. It encodes CASSPGLGTNEKLFF.

This clonotype was counted many times. The chain recombines TRBV27 with TRBJ1-1, with 9 bases identical to TRBD1. The germline CDR1 and CDR2 sequences are MNHEY and SMNVEV (reference sequence). The CDR3 runs 12 residues. The J segment lost 13 bases and the V segment lost 6 bases, leaving 9 bases of the junction unmatched. The CDR3 DNA follows: TGTGCCAGCAGCGATCCGGGACAGGGTATTTTCTTT. The encoded protein is CASSDPGQGIFF.

This clonotype has only a few counts. The J gene is TRBJ1-5, the V gene TRBV2; tentatively, D is TRBD1 (5 bases). This CDR3 contains 13 residues. V lost 5 bases and J lost 3, with 8 bases in between. Germline V lookup: CDR1 SNHLY, CDR2 FYNNEI. This CDR3 reads CASSRDVNQPQHF. CDR3 DNA sequence: TGTGCCAGCAGTCGGGACGTCAATCAGCCCCAGCATTTT.